This T cell receptor beta chain was identified in a study of cytomegalovirus exposure and HLA in healthy donors. Study details: Out of fewer than 500 genotyped donors, around 80% belonged to the Caucasian-associated ancestry cluster.

A remark on this clone: As yet, its antigen is unknown.

In germline, CDR1 is SGHTA, CDR2 FQGNSA. V lost 3 bases to trimming and J lost 2 bases, with 14 bases between them. The CDR3 is 16 amino acids. Study-wide results and caveats: Per a later analysis, roughly 17,000 TCR beta sequences showed association with HLA alleles at 0.05 false discovery rate.

With 60 Vbeta and 13 Jbeta primers, the PCR was carried out. The method was immunoSEQ multiplex PCR; TCRdb's version includes in-frame clones alone and lacks a portion of them. The sample shows 140,000 to 150,000 clones, approximately 82% of them seen only once. J is TRBJ2-1 and V is TRBV7-2; tentative D call: TRBD2 (6 bases). Sequencing was performed on PBMCs. This receptor was identified in a woman aged 55-69 years in good health and CMV-seropositive. CDR3 region: CASSLGGTSPYNEQFF. DNA of the CDR3: TGTGCCAGCAGCTTGGGGGGTACCTCTCCCTACAATGAGCAGTTCTTC. The full variable domain, its missing parts supplied by reference TRBV7-2 and TRBJ2-1, is GAGVSQSPSNKVTEKGKDVELRCDPISGHTALYWYRQSLGQGLEFLIYFQGNSAPDKSGLPSDRFSAERTGGSVSTLTIQRTQQEDSAVYLCASSLGGTSPYNEQFFGPGTRLTVL.